A selection of T cell receptor beta chains follows, all from one sample in a study of T cell repertoires in cytomegalovirus infection. One entry per CDR3 protein results from TCRdb running MiXCR on the reads. The sample shows 130,000 or so distinct CDR3 sequences, about 6.5% of them seen only once. Sequenced material: PBMCs. The receptors were gathered from a human donor in good health (CMV status not recorded). Some clones in this sample may be carry-over from other donors' samples. Both conserved end residues are part of each CDR3. A D gene is named only where the DNA matches it firmly. Only part of the rows carry a size: once, few, many, or a class if the clone is expanded.

d_gene: TRBD1
abundance: few
j_gene: TRBJ1-5
v_gene: TRBV28
CDR3aa: CASGTVSNQPQHF
CDR3nt: TGTGCCAGCGGGACAGTTAGCAATCAGCCCCAGCATTTT

d_gene: -
abundance: few
j_gene: TRBJ2-6
v_gene: TRBV11-1
CDR3aa: CASSLGIGANVLTF
CDR3nt: TGTGCCAGCAGCTTAGGCATTGGGGCCAACGTCCTGACTTTC

d_gene: -
abundance: many
j_gene: TRBJ2-2
v_gene: TRBV6-2/TRBV6-3
CDR3aa: CATRRNTGELFF
CDR3nt: TGTGCCACCCGCAGGAACACCGGGGAGCTGTTTTTT

d_gene: -
abundance: -
j_gene: TRBJ1-1
v_gene: TRBV19
CDR3aa: CASSGLGDTEAFF
CDR3nt: TGTGCCAGTAGCGGCTTAGGGGACACTGAAGCTTTCTTT

d_gene: TRBD1
abundance: many
j_gene: TRBJ2-7
v_gene: TRBV6-6
CDR3aa: CASSGRQGAPEQYF
CDR3nt: TGTGCCAGCAGTGGACGACAGGGGGCTCCCGAGCAGTACTTC

d_gene: -
abundance: -
j_gene: TRBJ2-1
v_gene: TRBV30
CDR3aa: CAWRMLAFGEQFF
CDR3nt: TGTGCCTGGAGAATGCTAGCCTTCGGGGAGCAGTTCTTC

d_gene: -
abundance: -
j_gene: TRBJ1-1
v_gene: TRBV5-1
CDR3aa: CASTPRGAATNTEAFF
CDR3nt: TGCGCCAGCACCCCTCGGGGGGCGGCGACGAACACTGAAGCTTTCTTT

d_gene: TRBD2
abundance: many
j_gene: TRBJ2-5
v_gene: TRBV7-2
CDR3aa: CASSLGLAGGGKTQYF
CDR3nt: TGTGCCAGCAGCTTAGGGTTAGCGGGGGGTGGAAAGACCCAGTACTTC

d_gene: TRBD2
abundance: many
j_gene: TRBJ2-7
v_gene: TRBV20-1
CDR3aa: CSARVFVAGGSKEQYF
CDR3nt: TGCAGTGCTAGAGTGTTCGTAGCGGGGGGATCGAAGGAGCAGTACTTC

d_gene: -
abundance: many
j_gene: TRBJ2-7
v_gene: TRBV7-2
CDR3aa: CASSLGGGGQYEQYF
CDR3nt: TGTGCCAGCAGCTTAGGGGGGGGGGGCCAATACGAGCAGTACTTC

d_gene: TRBD1
abundance: many
j_gene: TRBJ1-4
v_gene: TRBV7-2
CDR3aa: CASSLSGTGNEKLFF
CDR3nt: TGTGCCAGCAGCTTATCCGGGACAGGGAATGAAAAACTGTTTTTT

d_gene: -
abundance: many
j_gene: TRBJ2-3
v_gene: TRBV7-9
CDR3aa: CASSFGDLGVADTQYF
CDR3nt: TGTGCCAGCAGCTTCGGGGACCTAGGGGTCGCAGATACGCAGTATTTT

d_gene: -
abundance: many
j_gene: TRBJ1-1
v_gene: TRBV7-2
CDR3aa: CASSSGPEGSNTEAFF
CDR3nt: TGTGCCAGCAGCTCAGGGCCGGAAGGGTCGAACACTGAAGCTTTCTTT

d_gene: -
abundance: -
j_gene: TRBJ1-2
v_gene: TRBV25-1
CDR3aa: CASSEYVSNSYGYTF
CDR3nt: TGTGCCAGCAGTGAATATGTGTCCAACTCCTATGGCTACACCTTC

d_gene: -
abundance: -
j_gene: TRBJ1-2
v_gene: TRBV28
CDR3aa: CASSLSANYGYTF
CDR3nt: TGTGCCAGCAGTTTATCCGCCAACTATGGCTACACCTTC

d_gene: TRBD2
abundance: few
j_gene: TRBJ2-1
v_gene: TRBV5-1
CDR3aa: CASSLGGGGAPHEQFF
CDR3nt: TGCGCCAGCAGCTTGGGGGGCGGGGGGGCCCCCCATGAGCAGTTCTTC